These 5 T cell receptor beta chains share one sample of origin, sequenced in a study of lymphopenia after photon versus proton radiotherapy. Only in-frame clones appear in the TCRdb table, and some are missing; sequencing was by immunoSEQ multiplex PCR. Of tens of thousands of clones detected, approximately 84% appear once; the ten largest clones hold roughly 2%. The starting material was peripheral blood, obtained from a patient treated with proton-based radiotherapy. Receptor source: a man in his fifties or sixties with pancreatic cancer.

This chain links TRBV7-2 with TRBJ2-1; D gene unclear. Germline CDR1 reads SGHTA; CDR2 reads FQGNSA. The CDR3 contains 14 residues. The germline V and J ends were trimmed by 1 base and 2 bases, with 6 bases remaining between them. The CDR3 nucleotides read TGTGCCAGCAGCTTAGTAGGGACCTACAATGAGCAGTTCTTC. It yields the protein CASSLVGTYNEQFF.

The gene calls are TRBV10-3 and TRBJ2-7; 11 positions agree with TRBD2. Germline-derived CDR1 and CDR2 are ENHRY and SYGVKD. The CDR3 is 15 amino acids. V was pared by 4 bases and J by 4 bases, with 6 bases of the junction left unmatched. The CDR3 DNA is TGTGCCATCAGTGGGCGACTAGCGGGAACTTACGAGCAGTACTTC. The encoded protein is CAISGRLAGTYEQYF.

The gene calls are TRBV7-9 and TRBJ1-1, with 7 bases identical to TRBD1. V was clipped by 1 base and J by 14 bases; unmatched bases: 13. The CDR3 sequence is 14 residues long. The germline gives CDR1 SEHNR, CDR2 FQNEAQ (reference sequence). Here the CDR3 DNA reads TGTGCCAGCAGCTTAGGGGGGACAGCGACTGAGATGTTCTTT. Translating it yields CASSLGGTATEMFF.

The V call is TRBV7-3, the J call TRBJ2-3; D is possibly TRBD2 (6 bases). The CDR3 contains 17 residues. V lost 5 bases, J lost 7 bases, and 25 bases lay in between. Germline CDR1 SGHTA, CDR2 FQGTGA. DNA for the CDR3: TGTGCCAGCAGCGCGCAACCGGGACTGGGGCACAATTATACGCAGTATTTT. It yields the protein CASSAQPGLGHNYTQYF.

J is TRBJ2-2 and V is TRBV25-1; a weak D match, TRBD1 (5 bases). Trimming removed 7 bases at V and 6 bases at J, with 6 bases between. This CDR3 has 11 residues. Germline CDR1 is MGHDK and CDR2 is SYGVNS. The CDR3 spells CASTTAGELFF. CDR3 nucleotide sequence: TGTGCCAGCACGACAGCCGGGGAGCTGTTTTTT.